The sample holds one count of the clone carrying this TCR beta chain. With V trimmed by 3 bases and J by 2 bases, 7 bases remained unmatched. Germline CDR1 and CDR2: SGHRS and YFSETQ. The CDR3 contains 16 residues. This record comes from a study of blood T cell repertoires in COVID-19. TCRdb's copy holds only in-frame clones and misses some; the assay was immunoSEQ multiplex PCR. The table includes approximately 200,000 clones, around 80% detected once. The sequence came from a man between 60 and 75 years old who had recovered from COVID-19. V usage is TRBV5-1 and J usage is TRBJ2-3; TRBD2 matches at 9 bases. Sequences were obtained from PBMCs or T cells enriched from blood (not recorded which). Written as DNA, the CDR3 is TGCGCCAGCAGCTCCGCCCTAGCGGGGCACACAGATACGCAGTATTTT. Its translation: CASSSALAGHTDTQYF. Variable domain in full (rest from reference TRBV5-1 and TRBJ2-3): KAGVTQTPRYLIKTRGQQVTLSCSPISGHRSVSWYQQTPGQGLQFLFEYFSETQRNKGNFPGRFSGRQFSNSRSEMNVSTLELGDSALYLCASSSALAGHTDTQYFGPGTRLTVL.